This is a list of T cell receptor beta chains from one sample in a study of beta chain features in type 1 diabetes. The table came from immunoSEQ multiplex PCR; TCRdb's copy has only in-frame clones and leaves some out. The sample gives approximately 150,000 clones, over 8% of which show up once; about 0.6% is in the top ten. The sample was central memory CD4+ T cells from blood. The receptor source for this set is a woman aged 40 to 50 in good health. Both conserved end residues are part of each CDR3. Each record gives: D gene, clone size, J gene, V gene, CDR3 protein, CDR3 DNA. D genes are given only for firm matches. Size is omitted from some rows. Given values are once, few, many or a class for expanded clones.

d_gene: TRBD1
abundance: few
j_gene: TRBJ2-5
v_gene: TRBV6-1
CDR3aa: CASNKGTEQETQYF
CDR3nt: TGTGCCAGCAATAAGGGGACAGAGCAAGAGACCCAGTACTTC

d_gene: TRBD1
abundance: few
j_gene: TRBJ1-4
v_gene: TRBV4-2
CDR3aa: CASSQVDEGQGKEKLFF
CDR3nt: TGTGCCAGCAGCCAAGTAGACGAAGGACAGGGGAAGGAAAAACTGTTTTTT

d_gene: TRBD2
abundance: many
j_gene: TRBJ2-5
v_gene: TRBV19
CDR3aa: CASGGDRTNQETQYF
CDR3nt: TGTGCCAGTGGGGGGGACCGAACGAACCAAGAGACCCAGTACTTC

d_gene: .
abundance: .
j_gene: TRBJ1-2
v_gene: TRBV19
CDR3aa: CASSQIVYGYTF
CDR3nt: TGTGCCAGTAGTCAGATCGTCTATGGCTACACCTTC

d_gene: TRBD1
abundance: few
j_gene: TRBJ1-5
v_gene: TRBV6-1
CDR3aa: CASSGRQGRTNQPQHF
CDR3nt: TGTGCCAGCAGTGGGAGACAGGGGAGGACCAATCAGCCCCAGCATTTT

d_gene: .
abundance: few
j_gene: TRBJ1-5
v_gene: TRBV7-2
CDR3aa: CASSLDAQGSNQPQHF
CDR3nt: TGTGCCAGCAGCTTAGATGCACAGGGTAGCAATCAGCCCCAGCATTTT

d_gene: .
abundance: few
j_gene: TRBJ2-3
v_gene: TRBV2
CDR3aa: CASTRESISDTQYF
CDR3nt: TGTGCCAGCACCCGGGAATCGATTAGCGATACGCAGTATTTT

d_gene: .
abundance: few
j_gene: TRBJ1-2
v_gene: TRBV6-1
CDR3aa: CASSAGPGSSYGYTF
CDR3nt: TGTGCCAGCAGTGCCGGTCCGGGTTCAAGCTATGGCTACACCTTC

d_gene: .
abundance: few
j_gene: TRBJ1-1
v_gene: TRBV27
CDR3aa: CASSYQGTMNTEAFF
CDR3nt: TGTGCCAGCAGTTATCAGGGAACTATGAACACTGAAGCTTTCTTT

d_gene: .
abundance: few
j_gene: TRBJ1-2
v_gene: TRBV6-5
CDR3aa: CASSYSQWGGYGYTF
CDR3nt: TGTGCCAGCAGTTACTCTCAGTGGGGGGGCTATGGCTACACCTTC

d_gene: .
abundance: .
j_gene: TRBJ2-6
v_gene: TRBV7-2
CDR3aa: CASSLGGAGANVLTF
CDR3nt: TGTGCCAGCAGCTTAGGGGGGGCTGGGGCCAACGTCCTGACTTTC

d_gene: TRBD2
abundance: many
j_gene: TRBJ2-1
v_gene: TRBV4-1
CDR3aa: CASRKVGTRGNEQFF
CDR3nt: TGCGCCAGCAGAAAAGTGGGGACTAGAGGCAATGAGCAGTTCTTC

d_gene: TRBD2
abundance: few
j_gene: TRBJ2-5
v_gene: TRBV5-4
CDR3aa: CASSRAGDQETQYF
CDR3nt: TGTGCCAGCAGCCGGGCGGGGGACCAAGAGACCCAGTACTTC

d_gene: .
abundance: many
j_gene: TRBJ1-3
v_gene: TRBV7-9
CDR3aa: CASSPRGNSGNTIYF
CDR3nt: TGTGCCAGCAGCCCAAGGGGGAACTCTGGAAACACCATATATTTT

d_gene: .
abundance: .
j_gene: TRBJ2-1
v_gene: TRBV9
CDR3aa: CASSVTGGGYNEQFF
CDR3nt: TGTGCCAGCAGCGTAACAGGGGGGGGCTACAATGAGCAGTTCTTC

d_gene: TRBD2
abundance: .
j_gene: TRBJ2-3
v_gene: TRBV7-9
CDR3aa: CASSPTSDLTDTQYF
CDR3nt: TGTGCCAGCAGCCCCACTAGCGACCTAACAGATACGCAGTATTTT

d_gene: .
abundance: few
j_gene: TRBJ2-7
v_gene: TRBV28
CDR3aa: CASSLRYEQYF
CDR3nt: TGTGCCAGCAGTTTGAGGTACGAGCAGTACTTC

d_gene: .
abundance: many
j_gene: TRBJ2-7
v_gene: TRBV7-2
CDR3aa: CASSSSGGGGVPLTYEQYF
CDR3nt: TGTGCCAGCAGCTCATCAGGGGGCGGGGGGGTCCCCTTGACCTACGAGCAGTACTTC

d_gene: .
abundance: few
j_gene: TRBJ2-3
v_gene: TRBV6-1
CDR3aa: CASSSAYTDTQYF
CDR3nt: TGTGCCAGCAGTAGCGCCTACACAGATACGCAGTATTTT

d_gene: .
abundance: .
j_gene: TRBJ2-7
v_gene: TRBV5-1
CDR3aa: CASSLDRMYEQYF
CDR3nt: TGCGCCAGCAGCTTGGACAGGATGTACGAGCAGTACTTC

d_gene: TRBD2
abundance: few
j_gene: TRBJ2-3
v_gene: TRBV2
CDR3aa: CASSELGGVVTDTQYF
CDR3nt: TGTGCCAGCAGCGAGCTCGGGGGGGTGGTCACAGATACGCAGTATTTT

d_gene: .
abundance: few
j_gene: TRBJ1-2
v_gene: TRBV20-1
CDR3aa: CSAVGEGGYTF
CDR3nt: TGCAGTGCAGTGGGAGAGGGTGGCTACACCTTC

d_gene: .
abundance: few
j_gene: TRBJ2-6
v_gene: TRBV7-2
CDR3aa: CASSLVESGWSGANVLTF
CDR3nt: TGTGCCAGCAGCTTAGTTGAGTCAGGGTGGTCTGGGGCCAACGTCCTGACTTTC

d_gene: TRBD1
abundance: .
j_gene: TRBJ2-5
v_gene: TRBV5-6
CDR3aa: CASSSLGGSRGETQYF
CDR3nt: TGTGCCAGCAGTTCGCTAGGGGGCTCGAGGGGGGAGACCCAGTACTTC

d_gene: TRBD1
abundance: few
j_gene: TRBJ2-1
v_gene: TRBV5-6
CDR3aa: CASSLTGQPNEQFF
CDR3nt: TGTGCCAGCAGCTTGACGGGACAGCCGAATGAGCAGTTCTTC

d_gene: .
abundance: .
j_gene: TRBJ1-2
v_gene: TRBV21-1
CDR3aa: CASSKEGGDYGYTF
CDR3nt: TGTGCCAGCAGCAAAGAGGGGGGGGACTATGGCTACACCTTC

d_gene: .
abundance: few
j_gene: TRBJ2-5
v_gene: TRBV7-2
CDR3aa: CASSSPRETQYF
CDR3nt: TGTGCCAGCAGCTCCCCCCGGGAGACCCAGTACTTC

d_gene: .
abundance: few
j_gene: TRBJ1-4
v_gene: TRBV25-1
CDR3aa: CASSEGGRGEKLFF
CDR3nt: TGTGCCAGCAGTGAGGGGGGGCGCGGGGAAAAACTGTTTTTT

d_gene: TRBD1
abundance: .
j_gene: TRBJ1-5
v_gene: TRBV18
CDR3aa: CASSPPSGGGGNQPQHF
CDR3nt: TGTGCCAGCTCACCACCATCAGGGGGAGGCGGCAATCAGCCCCAGCATTTT

d_gene: .
abundance: many
j_gene: TRBJ2-2
v_gene: TRBV11-1
CDR3aa: CASSSSRGTGELFF
CDR3nt: TGTGCCAGCAGCTCAAGCAGGGGTACCGGGGAGCTGTTTTTT

d_gene: .
abundance: many
j_gene: TRBJ1-1
v_gene: TRBV29-1
CDR3aa: CSVEDLGREAFF
CDR3nt: TGCAGCGTTGAAGATTTGGGCCGTGAAGCTTTCTTT

d_gene: TRBD2
abundance: few
j_gene: TRBJ2-1
v_gene: TRBV5-1
CDR3aa: CASSWGTPGGEQFF
CDR3nt: TGCGCCAGCAGCTGGGGGACCCCGGGGGGTGAGCAGTTCTTC

d_gene: .
abundance: few
j_gene: TRBJ2-3
v_gene: TRBV6-5
CDR3aa: CASRPGLQGTDTQYF
CDR3nt: TGTGCCAGCAGACCGGGGCTCCAGGGGACAGATACGCAGTATTTT

d_gene: .
abundance: .
j_gene: TRBJ1-4
v_gene: TRBV4-3
CDR3aa: CASSYGRTNQGLFF
CDR3nt: TGCGCCAGCAGCTACGGACGGACTAACCAGGGCCTGTTTTTT

d_gene: .
abundance: few
j_gene: TRBJ1-6
v_gene: TRBV5-5
CDR3aa: CASSPWTDNSPLHF
CDR3nt: TGTGCCAGCAGCCCTTGGACAGATAATTCACCCCTCCACTTT

d_gene: .
abundance: few
j_gene: TRBJ2-2
v_gene: TRBV27
CDR3aa: CASRLSGTGELFF
CDR3nt: TGTGCCAGCAGACTTAGCGGCACCGGGGAGCTGTTTTTT

d_gene: TRBD1
abundance: .
j_gene: TRBJ2-2
v_gene: TRBV19
CDR3aa: CASRGDRERTGELFF
CDR3nt: TGTGCCAGTAGGGGTGACAGGGAGAGGACCGGGGAGCTGTTTTTT

d_gene: .
abundance: few
j_gene: TRBJ1-3
v_gene: TRBV9
CDR3aa: CASSTRQALGSGNTIYF
CDR3nt: TGTGCCAGCAGCACCCGACAGGCCCTCGGCTCTGGAAACACCATATATTTT

d_gene: .
abundance: few
j_gene: TRBJ2-1
v_gene: TRBV6-1
CDR3aa: CASSYDFPKEQFF
CDR3nt: TGTGCCAGCAGTTATGACTTCCCCAAGGAGCAGTTCTTC

d_gene: TRBD1
abundance: .
j_gene: TRBJ1-4
v_gene: TRBV6-6
CDR3aa: CASNLDRGTEKLFF
CDR3nt: TGTGCCAGCAACCTGGACAGGGGAACTGAAAAACTGTTTTTT

d_gene: .
abundance: .
j_gene: TRBJ2-1
v_gene: TRBV11-3
CDR3aa: CASSRIGGADEQFF
CDR3nt: TGTGCCAGCAGCCGTATTGGGGGGGCGGATGAGCAGTTCTTC

d_gene: .
abundance: few
j_gene: TRBJ2-3
v_gene: TRBV5-1
CDR3aa: CASKEGWGTDTQYF
CDR3nt: TGCGCCAGCAAGGAGGGGTGGGGCACAGATACGCAGTATTTT

d_gene: TRBD1
abundance: .
j_gene: TRBJ1-2
v_gene: TRBV27
CDR3aa: CASNPRQGASGYTF
CDR3nt: TGTGCCAGCAATCCTAGACAGGGGGCGTCGGGCTACACCTTC

d_gene: .
abundance: few
j_gene: TRBJ2-2
v_gene: TRBV7-9
CDR3aa: CAVLGRDGANTGELFF
CDR3nt: TGTGCCGTCCTGGGCAGGGATGGAGCGAACACCGGGGAGCTGTTTTTT

d_gene: TRBD2
abundance: .
j_gene: TRBJ2-1
v_gene: TRBV4-1
CDR3aa: CASSQGGGGTYEQFF
CDR3nt: TGCGCCAGCAGCCAAGGCGGGGGGGGCACGTATGAGCAGTTCTTC

d_gene: .
abundance: few
j_gene: TRBJ2-2
v_gene: TRBV21-1
CDR3aa: CASSPPQRKTGELFF
CDR3nt: TGTGCCAGCAGCCCCCCCCAACGCAAGACTGGGGAGCTGTTTTTT

d_gene: .
abundance: .
j_gene: TRBJ2-3
v_gene: TRBV5-4
CDR3aa: CASSAVLVSDTQYF
CDR3nt: TGTGCCAGCAGCGCCGTCCTAGTTTCGGATACGCAGTATTTT

d_gene: .
abundance: .
j_gene: TRBJ2-7
v_gene: TRBV5-1
CDR3aa: CASSLDRYEQYF
CDR3nt: TGCGCCAGCAGCTTGGACAGGTACGAGCAGTACTTC